These 19 T cell receptor beta chains were sequenced from one sample in a study of T cell responses to AZD1222 COVID-19 vaccine. Assay: immunoSEQ multiplex PCR; the TCRdb copy retains only in-frame clones and omits some. Of roughly 97,000 clones in the sample, 88% are singletons; the top ten hold 2.5% to 3.5%. The source was peripheral blood, collected on day 0 of AZD1222 vaccination. The source of these receptors is an adult in good health.

The chain joins TRBV12-3 or TRBV12-4 to TRBJ2-7; D may correspond to TRBD1 or TRBD2 (5 bases each). The V end lost 5 bases, the J end lost 7 bases, and 15 bases lay between the germline ends. The CDR3 spans 13 residues. The CDR3 coding sequence is TGTGCCAGCAGTAAGACCGGGACGGCGGAGCAGTACTTC. Protein: CASSKTGTAEQYF.

The rearrangement joins TRBV28 to TRBJ1-5; D remains unclear. This CDR3 contains 14 residues. Germline loops: CDR1 MDHEN, CDR2 SYDVKM. V was cut by 10 bases and J by 0 bases, with 13 bases left in between. The CDR3 is CATRGSYSNQPQHF. The CDR3 DNA is TGTGCCACCAGAGGGAGTTATAGCAATCAGCCCCAGCATTTT.

The chain recombines TRBV3-1 (or the pseudogene TRBV3-2) with TRBJ2-5; D unclear. The CDR3 loop spans 15 amino acids. With 0 bases removed from V and 3 bases from J, the gap between germline ends came to 11 bases. The germline V gene has CDR1 LGHDT and CDR2 YNNKEL (reference sequence). In DNA form, the CDR3 reads TGTGCCAGCAGCCAAGATCTGGGGTTAAAAGAGACCCAGTACTTC. Translation gives CASSQDLGLKETQYF.

This chain joins TRBV5-1 and TRBJ2-7; TRBD1 aligns across 8 bases. The CDR3 runs 16 residues. V was pared by 3 bases and J by 1 base, with 9 bases of the junction left unmatched. CDR1 is SGHRS and CDR2 is YFSETQ in the germline V gene. This CDR3 reads CASSSGAGQDSYEQYF. CDR3 nucleotide sequence: TGCGCCAGCAGCTCTGGCGCGGGACAGGATTCCTACGAGCAGTACTTC. The full variable domain, completed using reference TRBV5-1 and TRBJ2-7, is KAGVTQTPRYLIKTRGQQVTLSCSPISGHRSVSWYQQTPGQGLQFLFEYFSETQRNKGNFPGRFSGRQFSNSRSEMNVSTLELGDSALYLCASSSGAGQDSYEQYFGPGTRLTVT.

This chain connects TRBV2 to TRBJ1-4, with D tentatively TRBD1 (6 bases). This CDR3 is built from 12 residues. The germline V and J ends were trimmed by 6 bases and 15 bases, with 17 bases remaining between them. Per germline, CDR1 SNHLY and CDR2 FYNNEI. The CDR3 here is CASSSGASGVFF. In DNA, the CDR3 is TGTGCCAGCAGCTCGGGGGCCTCTGGGGTGTTTTTT.

This clone was detected a few times. V is TRBV7-8 and J is TRBJ2-2, with a possible D match to TRBD2 (6 bases). V was cut by 5 bases and J by 1 base, with 11 bases left in between. This CDR3 has 15 amino acids. In germline, CDR1 is SGHVS, CDR2 FQNEAQ. CDR3 DNA sequence: TGTGCCAGCAGCGCTAGGCGGGAGAACACCGGGGAGCTGTTTTTT. Translation: CASSARRENTGELFF.

This clone came up a few times. V usage is TRBV5-8 and J usage is TRBJ1-1; perhaps TRBD1 as D (5 bases). The germline V and J ends were trimmed by 0 bases and 5 bases, with 17 bases remaining between them. CDR1 and CDR2 (germline): SGHTS, YDEGEE. The CDR3 is made up of 16 amino acids. The CDR3 DNA sequence: TGTGCCAGCAGCTTGGTTATCGGGGCCGCGGGGACTGAAGCTTTCTTT. Protein product: CASSLVIGAAGTEAFF.

The gene calls are TRBV10-3 and TRBJ1-1; 7 nucleotides line up with TRBD1. V lost 2 bases, J lost 5 bases, and 5 bases stayed unmatched. Germline assignment: CDR1 ENHRY and CDR2 SYGVKD. The CDR3 consists of 14 residues. This chain's CDR3 is CAISETGVGTEAFF. The CDR3 region has the DNA TGTGCCATCAGTGAGACAGGGGTTGGGACTGAAGCTTTCTTT.

This clone was seen a few times. The identical CDR3 is also encoded by other nucleotide sequences in the sample. The CDR3 DNA reads as TGTGCCAGCAGCCATGCCGGGAAGGAGACCCAGTACTTC. It is translated as CASSHAGKETQYF. This rearrangement joins TRBV3-1 (or the pseudogene TRBV3-2) to TRBJ2-5; maybe TRBD2 (5 bases). Germline V lookup: CDR1 LGHDT, CDR2 YNNKEL (reference sequence). This CDR3 contains 13 residues. V was shortened by 3 bases and J by 5 bases, with 10 bases between the two germline ends.

The chain combines TRBV6-6 with TRBJ2-5; no reliable D call. V was shortened by 0 bases and J by 5 bases, with 4 bases between the two germline ends. The CDR3 is 12 amino acids. Germline assignment: CDR1 MNHNY and CDR2 SVGAGI (reference sequence). The CDR3 sequence is CASSYSPETQYF. The CDR3 DNA reads as TGTGCCAGCAGTTACTCCCCGGAGACCCAGTACTTC.

J is TRBJ2-1 and V is TRBV4-3, with TRBD1 as a possible D gene (5 bases). CDR3 length: 19 residues. The germline CDR1 and CDR2 sequences are LGHNA and YSLEER. V lost 0 bases to trimming and J lost 0 bases, with 18 bases between them. The CDR3 DNA reads TGCGCCAGCAGCCAAGATCGGCAAACTGGACACCCCTCCTACAATGAGCAGTTCTTC. Its translation: CASSQDRQTGHPSYNEQFF.

V gene TRBV19 combines with J gene TRBJ1-5; the D gene is possibly TRBD1 (5 bases). Trimming pared 4 bases from V and 2 bases from J, leaving 15 bases between. This CDR3 is built from 16 residues. Germline-derived CDR1 and CDR2 are LNHDA and SQIVND (reference sequence). CDR3 bases: TGTGCCAGTAGTAAGCTCGGGGGTGATCGCAATCAGCCCCAGCATTTT. Amino acid sequence: CASSKLGGDRNQPQHF.

In its sample, this clone was seen once. The chain joins TRBV30 to TRBJ1-3; D uncertain. V was shortened by 0 bases and J by 4 bases, with 4 bases between the two germline ends. The CDR3 runs 12 residues. In germline, CDR1 is GTSNPN, CDR2 SVGIG (reference sequence). The CDR3 spells CAWSVLGNTIYF. The CDR3 DNA sequence: TGTGCCTGGAGTGTACTCGGAAACACCATATATTTT.

The chain employs TRBV6-1 and TRBJ1-1; TRBD1 matches 9 bases. This CDR3 contains 15 residues. Germline CDR1 is MNHNS and CDR2 is SASEGT. Trimming took 3 bases from V and 5 from J; bases not matched to a gene: 7. CDR3 nucleotide sequence: TGTGCCAGCAGTGAGACCGGGACAGGGAGGACTGAAGCTTTCTTT. Translating gives CASSETGTGRTEAFF.

The chain is built from TRBV5-4 and TRBJ2-1; D call uncertain. This CDR3 has 13 residues. Trimming pared 1 base from V and 8 bases from J, leaving 10 bases between. The germline V gene encodes CDR1 SGHNT and CDR2 YYREEE (reference sequence). The CDR3 loop is CASSLRLPDEQFF. The CDR3 DNA reads as TGTGCCAGCAGCTTGCGCCTCCCTGATGAGCAGTTCTTC.

The rearrangement joins TRBV15 to TRBJ1-1, with 12 bases fitting TRBD1. Germline V gives CDR1 LNHNV, CDR2 YYDKDF (reference sequence). There are 16 residues in the CDR3. The J segment lost 6 bases and the V segment lost 3 bases, leaving 8 bases of the junction unmatched. The CDR3 sequence is CATSSGWDRGRAEAFF. CDR3 nucleotides: TGTGCCACCAGCAGTGGGTGGGACAGGGGGCGAGCTGAAGCTTTCTTT.

This clone was counted a single time. This sequence joins TRBV3-1 (or the pseudogene TRBV3-2) and TRBJ2-1, with a possible D match to TRBD2 (6 bases). Germline assignment: CDR1 LGHDT and CDR2 YNNKEL (reference sequence). The CDR3 is 15 amino acids. V was cut by 1 base and J by 6 bases, with 13 bases left in between. Written as DNA, the CDR3 is TGTGCCAGCAGCCAAGGGGATAGCGGAAGCAATGAGCAGTTCTTC. Protein product: CASSQGDSGSNEQFF.

The chain uses TRBV5-4 and TRBJ2-3; TRBD2 matches 8 bases. The trim removed 3 bases at V and 6 bases at J, leaving 9 bases unmatched. The germline V gene encodes CDR1 SGHNT and CDR2 YYREEE (reference sequence). This CDR3 region has 15 residues. This CDR3 reads CASSSSTGGWDTQYF. The CDR3 DNA is TGTGCCAGCAGCTCTTCTACGGGGGGGTGGGATACGCAGTATTTT. Full variable domain (remainder filled in from reference TRBV5-4 and TRBJ2-3): ETGVTQSPTHLIKTRGQQVTLRCSSQSGHNTVSWYQQALGQGPQFIFQYYREEENGRGNFPPRFSGLQFPNYSSELNVNALELDDSALYLCASSSSTGGWDTQYFGPGTRLTVL.

The CDR3 here is CASSQDGWTTQYF. As DNA, the CDR3 is TGTGCCAGCAGCCAAGATGGGTGGACTACGCAGTATTTT. The chain carries TRBV4-2 and TRBJ2-3; D unclear. The CDR3 runs to 13 residues. With 0 bases removed from V and 8 bases from J, the gap between germline ends came to 9 bases. Germline-derived CDR1 and CDR2 are LGHNA and YNFKEQ.